A selection of T cell receptor beta chains follows, all from one sample in a study of T-cell memory formation after mild COVID-19. TCRdb reprocessed the 5' RACE reads with MiXCR, giving one entry per CDR3 protein. Here the sample spans about 560,000 distinct CDR3 sequences, about 20% being singletons. The sequencing input was PBMCs or a T cell subset sorted from them (not recorded which). These receptors were obtained from an adult woman who had mild COVID-19 (a few samples of this study predate the infection). Cell type and time point are not known. Both conserved end residues are part of each CDR3. The order of the fields is V gene, J gene, CDR3 protein.

TRBV7-9,TRBJ1-4,CASSLLRTVPEKLFF
TRBV5-1,TRBJ2-3,CASSLLPFRTDTQYF
TRBV29-1,TRBJ2-7,CSVELGVSYEQYF
TRBV14,TRBJ2-7,CASSPRGGYEQYF
TRBV2,TRBJ2-7,CATESGQGDYEQYF
TRBV9,TRBJ2-1,CASSASGLWSNEQFF
TRBV6-5,TRBJ1-1,CASSYSLPGQRMNTEAFF
TRBV6-5,TRBJ1-2,CASSYSPRYSANYGYTF
TRBV6-5,TRBJ1-5,CASSPRTGRGNSNQPQHF
TRBV12-3/TRBV12-4,TRBJ2-1,CASSFSGRDEQFF
TRBV5-1,TRBJ1-6,CASSLVPKGNSPLHF
TRBV21-1,TRBJ2-5,CASSKGRWDQETQYF
TRBV9,TRBJ2-3,CASSVTRGRTDTQYF
TRBV20-1,TRBJ1-1,CSASPFRAGILFTEAFF
TRBV2,TRBJ2-2,CASRPQGSTGELFF
TRBV29-1,TRBJ2-7,CSVESAYRVGEQYF
TRBV12-5,TRBJ1-1,CASGLVTSPGQGTEAFF
TRBV15,TRBJ2-3,CATSRGFTDTQYF
TRBV3-1,TRBJ2-5,CASSQATSGSLETQYF
TRBV3-1,TRBJ2-7,CASSRRSYEQYF
TRBV29-1,TRBJ2-7,CSVTAASYEQYF
TRBV29-1,TRBJ2-1,CSVVGLAGVIYNEQFF
TRBV29-1,TRBJ2-7,CSAVRDSSYEQYF
TRBV5-8,TRBJ2-5,CASRTGEETQYF
TRBV24-1,TRBJ2-1,CATSQGGGPTRNEQFF
TRBV7-9,TRBJ2-3,CASSFLPGQGWDTQYF
TRBV5-6,TRBJ2-1,CASSGGASSYNEQFF
TRBV6-5,TRBJ1-4,CASSYLPKATNEKLFF
TRBV20-1,TRBJ1-6,CSASEGDYSPLHF
TRBV27,TRBJ1-2,CASSWRGTGVGYTF
TRBV9,TRBJ2-3,CASSVGPGLAGPITDTQYF
TRBV5-1,TRBJ2-7,CASSLRQGAYEQYF
TRBV12-3/TRBV12-4,TRBJ2-7,CASSFLKPEGEQYF
TRBV29-1,TRBJ2-3,CSVEANTDTQYF
TRBV20-1,TRBJ2-2,CSASGSTNTGELFF
TRBV10-3,TRBJ2-1,CAISESMTSAGGEQFF
TRBV28,TRBJ2-1,CATLTGPYNDEQFF
TRBV29-1,TRBJ1-1,CSVALRGQAFF
TRBV20-1,TRBJ2-2,CSAQDRANTGELFF
TRBV7-2,TRBJ1-4,CASSSQGHRGEKLFF
TRBV5-4,TRBJ2-2,CASSMDFTGELFF
TRBV5-1,TRBJ2-7,CASSLVASGSVYEQYF
TRBV20-1,TRBJ2-4,CSARDQARLAKNIQYF
TRBV20-1,TRBJ2-3,CSAETSDTDTQYF
TRBV5-1,TRBJ1-2,CASSWRAGGANYGYTF